The source of this TCR beta chain is a study of preoperative IRX-2 immunotherapy in early breast cancer. CDR1 and CDR2 (germline): SGHDN, FVKESK. This CDR3 comprises 15 residues. The V end lost 1 base, the J end lost 4 bases, and 14 bases lay between the germline ends. The treatment: preoperative locoregional IRX-2 cytokine immunotherapy. Preoperative locoregional IRX-2 cytokine immunotherapy was tested in the phase Ib source study. This clone was recorded once. Clones were sequenced by immunoSEQ multiplex PCR, and TCRdb holds only the in-frame ones, with some missing. The sample consists of about 5,600 clones, around 61% of them appearing once.

The rearrangement uses TRBV14 and TRBJ2-7; perhaps TRBD1 as D (5 bases). The receptor was derived from a human donor with breast cancer. Sequences were derived from tumor tissue, sampled before IRX-2 immunotherapy. CDR3 coding DNA: TGTGCCAGCAGCCAAGTCCAGACAGTAGTGTACGAGCAGTACTTC. Translation gives CASSQVQTVVYEQYF.